This T cell receptor beta chain was documented in a study of T cell repertoires in cytomegalovirus infection. The CDR3 runs to 17 residues. From germline, CDR1 is SGHTA and CDR2 FQGNSA. Trimming removed 2 bases at V and 4 bases at J, with 18 bases between. This clonotype was detected many times. As yet, its antigen is unknown. In TCRdb, the reads were re-called with MiXCR into one record per CDR3 protein. The sample holds fewer than 1,000,000 distinct CDR3 sequences, around 31% seen once. The starting material was cultured CD8+ T cells from PBMCs, obtained from culture after CMV antigen stimulation. The TCR originated in a human donor in good health (CMV status not recorded). Some clones in this sample may be carry-over from other donors' samples. The chain uses TRBV7-2 and TRBJ1-5; a possible D gene is TRBD1 (6 bases). The CDR3 sequence: CASSLRGSGGSNQPQHF. DNA for the CDR3: TGTGCCAGCAGCTTAAGGGGGTCGGGGGGGTCGAATCAGCCCCAGCATTTT.